The 7 T cell receptor beta chains below all came from one sample that was sequenced in a study of blood T cell repertoires in COVID-19. Method: immunoSEQ multiplex PCR; TCRdb's copy keeps in-frame clones and lacks some. The sample records over 150,000 clones, around 84% being singletons. Sequenced: PBMCs or T cells enriched from blood (not recorded which). The origin of the receptors is a man aged 45 to 65 who had recovered from COVID-19.

The rearrangement uses TRBV11-2 and TRBJ2-3, with TRBD2 matching 7 bases. CDR3 length: 13 residues. After removal of 4 bases from V and 11 bases from J, the junction contained 9 bases not matched to a gene. The germline CDR1 and CDR2 sequences are SGHAT and FQNNGV. CDR3 coding DNA: TGTGCCAGCAGCTCGCTCAAGCGGGGCGAGCAGTATTTT. It translates to CASSSLKRGEQYF.

The V call is TRBV18, the J call TRBJ1-1, with 8 bases fitting TRBD1. Trimming took 2 bases from V and 3 from J; bases not matched to a gene: 5. CDR1 KGHSH and CDR2 LQKENI come from the germline V gene. The CDR3 totals 15 residues. CDR3 in amino acids: CASSPRQGADTEAFF. CDR3 DNA sequence: TGTGCCAGCTCACCAAGGCAGGGGGCTGACACTGAAGCTTTCTTT.

J is TRBJ2-1 and V is TRBV7-2; 10 bases are a match to TRBD2. This CDR3 spans 15 amino acids. Germline CDR1 reads SGHTA; CDR2 reads FQGNSA. The trim removed 3 bases at V and 5 bases at J, leaving 4 bases unmatched. CDR3 region: CASSFSGGLNNEQFF. The CDR3 coding sequence is TGTGCCAGCAGCTTTAGCGGGGGGCTGAACAATGAGCAGTTCTTC.

V and J are TRBV7-9 and TRBJ1-5; D unclear. V was clipped by 4 bases and J by 3 bases, with 10 bases between them. The CDR3 has 14 residues. Germline-derived CDR1 and CDR2 are SEHNR and FQNEAQ (reference sequence). CDR3: CASSSDGNNQPQHF. The CDR3 region has the DNA TGTGCCAGCAGCTCGGACGGGAACAATCAGCCCCAGCATTTT.

V and J are TRBV19 and TRBJ1-5, with D perhaps matching TRBD1 (6 bases). There are 15 residues in the CDR3. Germline V gives CDR1 LNHDA, CDR2 SQIVND (reference sequence). The V end lost 10 bases, the J end lost 1 base, and 17 bases lay between the germline ends. The CDR3 bases are TGTGCCACCCGAGTGGGGGCTGGAAGCAATCAGCCCCAGCATTTT. Protein sequence: CATRVGAGSNQPQHF.

This clone was seen a handful of times. The V call is TRBV6-1, the J call TRBJ1-6; D is undetermined. Trimming cost V 3 bases and J 7 bases, with 7 bases left between them. Germline values: CDR1 MNHNS, CDR2 SASEGT. The CDR3 contains 13 residues. Here the CDR3 DNA reads TGTGCCAGCAGTGAGACGGGAAATTCACCCCTCCACTTT. Its protein product is CASSETGNSPLHF.

In this sample, this clone turned up once. The chain carries TRBV18 and TRBJ1-4; possibly TRBD1 for D (5 bases). V lost 5 bases to trimming and J lost 6 bases, with 19 bases between them. CDR3 length equals 16 residues. Germline-derived CDR1 and CDR2 are KGHSH and LQKENI. The CDR3, as DNA: TGTGCCAGCTCAAACCGAAGGGCAGGGAGGGATGAAAAACTGTTTTTT. Translation gives CASSNRRAGRDEKLFF.